Listed below are T cell receptor beta chains from one sample, sequenced in a study of control samples from healthy donors and cancer patients. Libraries were prepared by immunoSEQ multiplex PCR; TCRdb keeps only in-frame clonotypes and omits some of them. This table has 170,000 or so clones, 91% appearing once. The sample was blood. Source of these receptors: a woman aged 40 to 55 in good health. Both conserved end residues are trimmed from each CDR3.

len	v_gene	j_gene	CDR3aa
10	TRBV12-3/TRBV12-4	TRBJ2-6	ASSPGDNVLT
13	TRBV28	TRBJ1-2	ASSLSAGYNYGYT
11	TRBV11-2	TRBJ2-7	ASSLGQHYEQY
11	TRBV3-1/TRBV3-2	TRBJ1-1	ASSLYTDREAF
12	TRBV2	TRBJ2-5	ASSATSGGETQY
10	TRBV29-1	TRBJ2-5	SVVGGVQTQY
11	TRBV27	TRBJ2-3	ASSSPGPVTQY
12	TRBV11-2	TRBJ1-4	ASSLGGVNEKLF
14	TRBV6-6	TRBJ1-1	ASSYYTGTGGPKAF
12	TRBV9	TRBJ1-2	ASSGTGLVYGYT
13	TRBV27	TRBJ2-7	ASSSGRVYSYEQY
11	TRBV7-2	TRBJ1-5	ASSFNGYQPQH
10	TRBV5-6	TRBJ1-1	ASRGGGTEAF
12	TRBV16	TRBJ1-5	ASSQSGGEQPQH
12	TRBV7-9	TRBJ1-1	ASSLQGGNTEAF
14	TRBV30	TRBJ1-1	AWSPPRRQGNTEAF
14	TRBV27	TRBJ2-1	ASSPSGGHSYNEQF
11	TRBV5-1	TRBJ1-5	ASSLDPNQPQH
11	TRBV6-5	TRBJ1-2	ASREDVPRGYT
10	TRBV12-3/TRBV12-4	TRBJ2-3	ASSYRDRGQY
13	TRBV5-1	TRBJ2-2	ASSPSGGWAGELF
13	TRBV19	TRBJ1-5	ASSPTGSSNQPQH
13	TRBV2	TRBJ2-1	ASSVGLAGVNEQF
10	TRBV12-3/TRBV12-4	TRBJ2-7	ASSLGFDEQY
13	TRBV3-1/TRBV3-2	TRBJ2-1	ASSRGQSSYNEQF
11	TRBV6-5	TRBJ1-2	ASSYQDRHGYT
10	TRBV2	TRBJ1-2	ASSDDRYGYT
13	TRBV28	TRBJ1-2	ASSLRRGYSYGYT
14	TRBV28	TRBJ2-1	ASSPGGQWSYNEQF
10	TRBV6-2/TRBV6-3	TRBJ1-5	ASSPRNQPQH
11	TRBV7-2	TRBJ2-7	ASSSQRPLEQY
15	TRBV29-1	TRBJ2-7	SVWGLSGGESSYEQY
10	TRBV2	TRBJ2-7	ASSPGPYEQY
14	TRBV15	TRBJ2-6	ATSRDRGSGANVLT
10	TRBV2	TRBJ1-1	ASSGGNTEAF
15	TRBV24-1	TRBJ1-1	ATSDNDRVPPNTEAF
13	TRBV5-1	TRBJ2-1	ASSLDRRTYNEQF
13	TRBV4-1	TRBJ2-3	ASSQLAGGTDTQY
18	TRBV18	TRBJ2-3	ASSKTGKPTRGASTDTQY
12	TRBV6-5	TRBJ2-1	ASSWLAGGDEQF
12	TRBV5-1	TRBJ2-5	ASSIPPGAETQY